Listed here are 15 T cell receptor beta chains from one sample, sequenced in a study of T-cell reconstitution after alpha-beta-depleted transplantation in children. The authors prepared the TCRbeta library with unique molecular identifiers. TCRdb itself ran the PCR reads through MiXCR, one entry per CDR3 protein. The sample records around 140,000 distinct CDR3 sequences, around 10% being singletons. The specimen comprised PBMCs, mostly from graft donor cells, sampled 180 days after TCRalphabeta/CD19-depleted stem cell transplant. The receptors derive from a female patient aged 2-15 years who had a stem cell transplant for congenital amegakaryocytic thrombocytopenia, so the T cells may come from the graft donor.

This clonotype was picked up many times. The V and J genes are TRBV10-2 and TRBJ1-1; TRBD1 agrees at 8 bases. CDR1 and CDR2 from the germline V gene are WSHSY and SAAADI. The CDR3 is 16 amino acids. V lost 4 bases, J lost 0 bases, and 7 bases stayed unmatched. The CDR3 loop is CASSAAGGRVNTEAFF. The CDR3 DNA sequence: TGCGCCAGCAGTGCTGCAGGGGGCAGGGTGAACACTGAAGCTTTCTTT.

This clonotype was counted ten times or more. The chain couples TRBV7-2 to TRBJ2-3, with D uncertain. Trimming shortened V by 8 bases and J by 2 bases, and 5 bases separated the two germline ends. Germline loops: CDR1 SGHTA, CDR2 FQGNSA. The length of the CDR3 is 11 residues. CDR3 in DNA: TGTGCCAGCGGATTCACAGATACGCAGTATTTT. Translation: CASGFTDTQYF. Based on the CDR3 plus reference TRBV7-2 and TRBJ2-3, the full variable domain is GAGVSQSPSNKVTEKGKDVELRCDPISGHTALYWYRQSLGQGLEFLIYFQGNSAPDKSGLPSDRFSAERTGGSVSTLTIQRTQQEDSAVYLCASGFTDTQYFGPGTRLTVL.

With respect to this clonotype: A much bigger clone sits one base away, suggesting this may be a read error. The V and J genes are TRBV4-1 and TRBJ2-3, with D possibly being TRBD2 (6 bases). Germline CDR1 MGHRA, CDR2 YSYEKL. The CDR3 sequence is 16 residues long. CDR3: CASSPAGRRTEDTHYF. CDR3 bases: TGCGCCAGCAGCCCTGCGGGGAGACGCACAGAGGATACGCACTATTTT.

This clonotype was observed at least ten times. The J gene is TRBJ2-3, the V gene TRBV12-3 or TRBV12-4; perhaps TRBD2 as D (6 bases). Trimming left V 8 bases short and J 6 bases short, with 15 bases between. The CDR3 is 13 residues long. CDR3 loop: CASAGSHYDTQYF. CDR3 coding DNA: TGTGCCAGCGCCGGGAGCCACTACGATACGCAGTATTTT.

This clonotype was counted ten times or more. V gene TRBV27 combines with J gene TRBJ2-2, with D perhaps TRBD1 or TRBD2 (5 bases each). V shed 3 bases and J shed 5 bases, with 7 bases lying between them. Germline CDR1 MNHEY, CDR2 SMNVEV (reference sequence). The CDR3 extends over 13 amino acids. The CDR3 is CASSFWGTGELFF. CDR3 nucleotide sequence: TGTGCCAGCAGTTTCTGGGGGACCGGGGAGCTGTTTTTT.

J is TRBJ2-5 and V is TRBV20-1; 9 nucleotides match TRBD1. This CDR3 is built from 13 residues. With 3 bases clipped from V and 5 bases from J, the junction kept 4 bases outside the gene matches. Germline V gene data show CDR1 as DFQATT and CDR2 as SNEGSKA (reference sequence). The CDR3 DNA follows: TGCAGTGCTAGGGACAGGGGCTTGGAGACCCAGTACTTC. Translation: CSARDRGLETQYF.

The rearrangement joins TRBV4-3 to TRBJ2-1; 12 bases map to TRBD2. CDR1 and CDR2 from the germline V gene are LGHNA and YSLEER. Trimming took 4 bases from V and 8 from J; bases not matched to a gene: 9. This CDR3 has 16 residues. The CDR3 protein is CASSPEGLAGGDEQFF. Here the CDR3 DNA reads TGCGCCAGCAGCCCGGAGGGTCTAGCGGGAGGGGATGAGCAGTTCTTC.

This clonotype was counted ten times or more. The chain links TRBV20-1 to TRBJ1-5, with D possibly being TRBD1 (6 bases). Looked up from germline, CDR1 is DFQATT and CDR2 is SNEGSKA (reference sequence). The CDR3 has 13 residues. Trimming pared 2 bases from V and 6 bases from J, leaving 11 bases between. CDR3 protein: CSARNPGAQPQHF. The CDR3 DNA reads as TGCAGTGCTAGAAATCCAGGGGCTCAGCCCCAGCATTTT.

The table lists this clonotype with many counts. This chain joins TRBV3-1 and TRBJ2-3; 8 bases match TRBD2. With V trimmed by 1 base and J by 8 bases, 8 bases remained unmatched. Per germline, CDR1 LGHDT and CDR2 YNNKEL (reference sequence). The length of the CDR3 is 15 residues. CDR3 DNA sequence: TGTGCCAGCAGCCAAGCGGGGGGGGCTCATGGTACGCAGTATTTT. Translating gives CASSQAGGAHGTQYF.

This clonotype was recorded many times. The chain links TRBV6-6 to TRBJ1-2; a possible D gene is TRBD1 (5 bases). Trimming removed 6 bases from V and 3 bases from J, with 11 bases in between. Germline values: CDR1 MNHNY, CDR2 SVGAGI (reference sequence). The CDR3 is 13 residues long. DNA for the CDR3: TGTGCCAGCAGGCCCCAGGGCCACTATGGCTACACCTTC. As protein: CASRPQGHYGYTF.

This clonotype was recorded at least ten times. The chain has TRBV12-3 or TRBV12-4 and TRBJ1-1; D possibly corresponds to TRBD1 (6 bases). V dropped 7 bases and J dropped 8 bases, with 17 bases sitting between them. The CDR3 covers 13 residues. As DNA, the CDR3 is TGTGCCAGCACCCTCGGGGTCAGGGGAGAAGCTTTCTTT. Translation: CASTLGVRGEAFF.

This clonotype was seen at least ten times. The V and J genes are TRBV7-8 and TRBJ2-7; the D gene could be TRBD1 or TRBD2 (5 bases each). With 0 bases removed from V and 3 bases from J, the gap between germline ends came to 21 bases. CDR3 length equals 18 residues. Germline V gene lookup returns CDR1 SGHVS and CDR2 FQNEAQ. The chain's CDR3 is CASSLAPRDARFFYEQYF. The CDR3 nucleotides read TGTGCCAGCAGCTTAGCCCCCCGGGACGCCCGCTTTTTCTACGAGCAGTACTTC.

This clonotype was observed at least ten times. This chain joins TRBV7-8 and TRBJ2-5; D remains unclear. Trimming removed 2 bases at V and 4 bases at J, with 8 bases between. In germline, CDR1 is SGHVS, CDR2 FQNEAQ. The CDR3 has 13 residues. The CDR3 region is CASSLNPLETQYF. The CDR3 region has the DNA TGTGCCAGCAGCTTAAATCCCCTAGAGACCCAGTACTTC.

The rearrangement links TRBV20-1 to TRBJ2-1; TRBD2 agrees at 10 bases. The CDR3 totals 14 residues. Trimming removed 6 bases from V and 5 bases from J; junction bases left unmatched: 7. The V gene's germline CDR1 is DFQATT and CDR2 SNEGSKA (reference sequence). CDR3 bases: TGCAGTGCAACCGGGACTAGCGTCCACAATGAGCAGTTCTTC. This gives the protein CSATGTSVHNEQFF.

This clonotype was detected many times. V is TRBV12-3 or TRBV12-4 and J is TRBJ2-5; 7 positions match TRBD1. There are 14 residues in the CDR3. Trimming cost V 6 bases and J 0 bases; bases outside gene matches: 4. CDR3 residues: CASRAGTDQETQYF. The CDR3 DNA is TGTGCCAGCAGGGCTGGGACAGACCAAGAGACCCAGTACTTC.